This TCR beta chain was retrieved from a study of tumor-infiltrating lymphocytes in primary liver carcinoma. Across the study: Sample counts of productive TCRbeta reads spanned roughly 3.65 to 8 million; these counts were similar across tissue types.

Scientists recovered RNA and DNA together from around 20-30 mg of unsorted bulk tissue. Study results and caveats: Tumor region pairs overlapped more than did tumor-adjacent and tumor-blood pairs.

Germline lookup yields CDR1 MNHEY and CDR2 SVGAGI. CDR3 size: 15 residues. The sample holds one count of this clonotype. The antigen remains undetermined. One junction end does not reproduce the germline sequence, and a read error may be involved. Starting from around 0.45 ug of total RNA, TCR beta cDNA was produced with a primer in the constant region. Each TCR beta library was derived from three nested multiplex PCR rounds that employed slightly modified ARM-PCR. Each of the first two PCR rounds ran nine to ten cycles with TRBV1-TRBV30 forward and C-beta reverse primers. TCRdb processed the multiplex PCR reads anew with MiXCR; each CDR3 protein has one entry. The table lists 45,000 or so distinct CDR3 sequences, roughly 75% of them singletons, with around two fifths in the top ten.

This TCR was recovered from a woman in her thirties with primary liver carcinoma and hepatitis B virus infection. Sequenced sample: tumor-adjacent normal liver tissue. The gene calls are TRBV6-5 and TRBJ2-1, with 8 bases that match TRBD2. CDR3 region: CASSSGVNEGNELFF. In DNA form, the CDR3 reads TGTGCCAGTAGTAGCGGGGTCAATGAGGGCAATGAGCTGTTCTTC.